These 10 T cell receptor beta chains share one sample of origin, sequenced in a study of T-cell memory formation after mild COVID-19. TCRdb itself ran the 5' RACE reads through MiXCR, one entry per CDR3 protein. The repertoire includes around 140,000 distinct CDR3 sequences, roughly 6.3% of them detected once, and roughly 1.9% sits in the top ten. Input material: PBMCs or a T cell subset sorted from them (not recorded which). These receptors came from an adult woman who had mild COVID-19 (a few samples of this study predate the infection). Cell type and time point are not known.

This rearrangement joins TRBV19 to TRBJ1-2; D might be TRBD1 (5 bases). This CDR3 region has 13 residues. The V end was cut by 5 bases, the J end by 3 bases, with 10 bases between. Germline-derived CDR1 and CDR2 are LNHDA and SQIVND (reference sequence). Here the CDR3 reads CASSFQGYYGYTF. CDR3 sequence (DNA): TGTGCCAGTAGTTTTCAGGGATACTATGGCTACACCTTC.

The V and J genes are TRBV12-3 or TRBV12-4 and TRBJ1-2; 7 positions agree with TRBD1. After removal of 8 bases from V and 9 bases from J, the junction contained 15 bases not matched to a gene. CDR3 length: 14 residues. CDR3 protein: CASGKDRANGRYTF. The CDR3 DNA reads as TGTGCCAGCGGCAAAGACAGGGCGAACGGGCGCTACACCTTC.

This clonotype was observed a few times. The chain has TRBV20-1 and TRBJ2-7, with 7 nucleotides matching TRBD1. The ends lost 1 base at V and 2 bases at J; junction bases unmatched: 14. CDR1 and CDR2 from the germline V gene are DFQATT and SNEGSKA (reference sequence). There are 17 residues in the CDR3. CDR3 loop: CSARALRGQGNTYEQYF. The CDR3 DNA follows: TGCAGTGCTAGAGCCCTAAGGGGGCAGGGGAATACCTACGAGCAGTACTTC.

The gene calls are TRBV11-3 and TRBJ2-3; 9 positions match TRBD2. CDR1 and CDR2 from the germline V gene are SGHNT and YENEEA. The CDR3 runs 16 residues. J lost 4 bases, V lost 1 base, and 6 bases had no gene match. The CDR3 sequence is CASSLGIGGGADTQYF. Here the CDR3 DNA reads TGTGCCAGCAGCTTAGGTATCGGCGGGGGGGCAGATACGCAGTATTTT.

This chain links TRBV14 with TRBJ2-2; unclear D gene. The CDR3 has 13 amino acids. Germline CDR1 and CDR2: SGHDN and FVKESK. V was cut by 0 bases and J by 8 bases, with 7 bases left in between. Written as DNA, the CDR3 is TGTGCCAGCAGCCAAGACATACGGGGGGAGCTGTTTTTT. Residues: CASSQDIRGELFF.

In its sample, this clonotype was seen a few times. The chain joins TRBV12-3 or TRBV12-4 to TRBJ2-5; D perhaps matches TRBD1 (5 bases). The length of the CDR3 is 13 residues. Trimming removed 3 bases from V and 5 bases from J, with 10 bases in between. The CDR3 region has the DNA TGTGCCAGCAGTTTCCGAAGGGGTGAGACCCAGTACTTC. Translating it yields CASSFRRGETQYF.

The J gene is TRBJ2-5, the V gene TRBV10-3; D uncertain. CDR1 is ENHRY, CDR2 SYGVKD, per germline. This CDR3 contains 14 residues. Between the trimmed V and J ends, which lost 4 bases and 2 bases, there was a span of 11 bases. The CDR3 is CAISGGPVQETQYF. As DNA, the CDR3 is TGTGCCATCAGTGGGGGTCCGGTTCAAGAGACCCAGTACTTC.

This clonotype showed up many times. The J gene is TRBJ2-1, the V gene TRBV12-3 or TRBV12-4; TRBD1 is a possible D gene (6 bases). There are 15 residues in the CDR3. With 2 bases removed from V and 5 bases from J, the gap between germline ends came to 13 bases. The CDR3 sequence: CASSLLETGHNEQFF. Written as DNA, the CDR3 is TGTGCCAGCAGTTTACTAGAGACAGGACACAATGAGCAGTTCTTC.

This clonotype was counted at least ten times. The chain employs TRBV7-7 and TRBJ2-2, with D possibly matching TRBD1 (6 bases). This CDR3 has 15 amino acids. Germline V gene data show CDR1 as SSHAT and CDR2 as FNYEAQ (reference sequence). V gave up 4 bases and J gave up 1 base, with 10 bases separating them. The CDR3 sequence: CASSSGTRNTGELFF. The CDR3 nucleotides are TGTGCCAGCAGCTCGGGGACACGGAACACCGGGGAGCTGTTTTTT.

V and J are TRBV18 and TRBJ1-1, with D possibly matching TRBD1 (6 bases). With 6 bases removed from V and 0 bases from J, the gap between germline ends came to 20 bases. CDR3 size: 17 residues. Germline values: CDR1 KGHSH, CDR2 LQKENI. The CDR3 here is CASSPLSGQRMNTEAFF. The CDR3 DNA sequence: TGTGCCAGCTCCCCTCTTTCCGGACAGCGAATGAACACTGAAGCTTTCTTT.